The clone carrying this T cell receptor (beta chain) was observed a few times. In germline, CDR1 is KGHDR, CDR2 SFDVKD. V was trimmed by 2 bases and J by 1 base, leaving 8 bases between them. The CDR3 contains 15 residues. Under the authors' procedure: Amplification with reference gene primers provided the estimates of nucleated cell counts. Sequenced by immunoSEQ multiplex PCR; TCRdb stores in-frame clones only, minus some. The V and J calls and clone size come from that table; D and trimming were worked out from the DNA. The sample lists around 140,000 clones, 70% to 90% occurring once. The entry originates in a study of blood T cell repertoires in COVID-19. Turning to the study itself: Sources were T cells, B-cell-depleted T cells, or PBMCs; the material itself was cDNA or gDNA.

Sequenced material: peripheral blood. The genes are TRBV24-1 and TRBJ2-1; D not certain. This receptor was taken from a man aged 65 to 85 with active COVID-19. This chain's CDR3 is CATSDYPVSYNEQFF. DNA of the CDR3: TGTGCCACCAGTGATTACCCAGTATCCTACAATGAGCAGTTCTTC.